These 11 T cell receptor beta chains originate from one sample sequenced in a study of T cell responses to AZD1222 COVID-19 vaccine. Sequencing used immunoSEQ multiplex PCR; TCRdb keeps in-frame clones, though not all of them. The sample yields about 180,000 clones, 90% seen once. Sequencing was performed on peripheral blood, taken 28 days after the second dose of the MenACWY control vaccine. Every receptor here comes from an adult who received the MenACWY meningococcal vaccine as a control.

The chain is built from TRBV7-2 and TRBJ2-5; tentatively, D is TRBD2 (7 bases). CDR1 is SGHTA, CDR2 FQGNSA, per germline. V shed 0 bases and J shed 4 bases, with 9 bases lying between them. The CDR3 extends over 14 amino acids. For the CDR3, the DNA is TGTGCCAGCAGCTTAGCGGGAGGGGGAGAGACCCAGTACTTC. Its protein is CASSLAGGGETQYF.

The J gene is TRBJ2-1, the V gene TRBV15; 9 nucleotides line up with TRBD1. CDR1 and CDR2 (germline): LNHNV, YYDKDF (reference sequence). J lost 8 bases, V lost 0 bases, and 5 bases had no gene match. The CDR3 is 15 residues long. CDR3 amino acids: CATSREGTGFYEQFF. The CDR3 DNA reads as TGTGCCACCAGCAGAGAAGGGACAGGGTTTTATGAGCAGTTCTTC.

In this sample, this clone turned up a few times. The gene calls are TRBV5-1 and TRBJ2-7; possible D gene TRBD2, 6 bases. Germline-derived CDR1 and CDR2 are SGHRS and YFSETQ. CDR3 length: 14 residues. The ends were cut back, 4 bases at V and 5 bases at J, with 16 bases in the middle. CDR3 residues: CASSPGGSGNEQYF. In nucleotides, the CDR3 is TGCGCCAGCAGCCCCGGAGGTAGCGGCAACGAGCAGTACTTC.

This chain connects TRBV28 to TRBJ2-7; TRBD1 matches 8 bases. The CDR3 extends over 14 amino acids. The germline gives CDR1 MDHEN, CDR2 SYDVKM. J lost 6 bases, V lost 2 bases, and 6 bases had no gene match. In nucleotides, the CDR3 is TGTGCCAGCAGTTTACTTCAGGGGGCCCGCGAGCAGTACTTC. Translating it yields CASSLLQGAREQYF.

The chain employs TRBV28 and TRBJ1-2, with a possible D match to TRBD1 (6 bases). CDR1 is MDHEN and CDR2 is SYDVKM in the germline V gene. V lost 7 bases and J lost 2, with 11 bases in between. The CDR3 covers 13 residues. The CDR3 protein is CASNLDRNYGYTF. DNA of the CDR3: TGTGCCAGCAACCTAGACAGGAACTATGGCTACACCTTC.

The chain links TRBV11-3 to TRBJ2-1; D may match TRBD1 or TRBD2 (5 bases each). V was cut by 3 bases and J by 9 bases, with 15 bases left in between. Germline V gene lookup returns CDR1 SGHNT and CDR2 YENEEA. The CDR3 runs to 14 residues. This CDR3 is CASSFGAEMIEQFF. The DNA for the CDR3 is TGTGCCAGCAGCTTCGGGGCGGAGATGATTGAGCAGTTCTTC. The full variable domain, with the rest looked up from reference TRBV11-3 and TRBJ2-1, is EAGVVQSPRYKIIEKKQPVAFWCNPISGHNTLYWYLQNLGQGPELLIRYENEEAVDDSQLPKDRFSAERLKGVDSTLKIQPAELGDSAVYLCASSFGAEMIEQFFGPGTRLTVL.

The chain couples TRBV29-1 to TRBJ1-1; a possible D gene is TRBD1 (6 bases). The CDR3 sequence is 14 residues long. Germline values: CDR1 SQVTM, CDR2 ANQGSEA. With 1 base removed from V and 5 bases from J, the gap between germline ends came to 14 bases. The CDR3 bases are TGCAGCGTTGAAGGGCAGGGGCGTGTTACTGAAGCTTTCTTT. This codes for CSVEGQGRVTEAFF.

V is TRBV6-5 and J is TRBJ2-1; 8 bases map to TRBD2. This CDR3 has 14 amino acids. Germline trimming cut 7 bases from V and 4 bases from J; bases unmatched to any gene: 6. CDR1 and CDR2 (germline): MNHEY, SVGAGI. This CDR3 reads CASNTGLGYNEQFF. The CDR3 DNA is TGTGCCAGCAACACGGGACTAGGTTACAATGAGCAGTTCTTC.

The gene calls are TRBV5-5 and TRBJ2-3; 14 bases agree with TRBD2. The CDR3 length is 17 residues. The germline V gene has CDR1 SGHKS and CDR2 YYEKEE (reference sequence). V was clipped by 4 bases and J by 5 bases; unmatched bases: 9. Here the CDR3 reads CASSQGTSGRVLDTQYF. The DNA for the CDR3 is TGTGCCAGCAGCCAAGGGACTAGCGGGAGAGTTTTAGATACGCAGTATTTT.

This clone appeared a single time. The CDR3 sequence: CASSQDRAGRGDTQYF. The CDR3 nucleotides are TGTGCCAGCAGCCAAGATCGAGCGGGTCGAGGGGATACGCAGTATTTT. The chain is built from TRBV3-1 (or the pseudogene TRBV3-2) and TRBJ2-3, with a tentative D call TRBD2 (6 bases). Trimming cost V 0 bases and J 6 bases, with 16 bases left between them. CDR3 length: 16 residues. Germline CDR1 and CDR2: LGHDT and YNNKEL (reference sequence).

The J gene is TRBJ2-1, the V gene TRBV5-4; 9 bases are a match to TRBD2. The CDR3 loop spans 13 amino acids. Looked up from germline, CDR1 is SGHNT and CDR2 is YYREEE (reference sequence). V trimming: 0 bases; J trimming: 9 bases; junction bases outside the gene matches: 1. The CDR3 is CASSLGSGGEQFF. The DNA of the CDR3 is TGTGCCAGCAGCTTGGGTAGCGGGGGTGAGCAGTTCTTC. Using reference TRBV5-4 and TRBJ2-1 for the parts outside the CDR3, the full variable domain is ETGVTQSPTHLIKTRGQQVTLRCSSQSGHNTVSWYQQALGQGPQFIFQYYREEENGRGNFPPRFSGLQFPNYSSELNVNALELDDSALYLCASSLGSGGEQFFGPGTRLTVL.